These 24 T cell receptor beta chains came from one sample sequenced in a study of blood T cell dynamics during melanoma immunotherapy. Noted time point: week 3, after first cycle of checkpoint inhibitor. Only in-frame clones appear in the TCRdb table, and some are missing; sequencing was by immunoSEQ multiplex PCR. Of approximately 9,600 clones listed, 85% are singletons. Sequencing used blood, obtained from a patient treated with checkpoint blockade. The receptors derive from a human donor with melanoma.

V and J are TRBV9 and TRBJ2-1; 9 bases agree with TRBD2. Trimming at V came to 2 bases and at J to 4 bases, leaving 1 base not matched to a gene. The CDR3 is 14 amino acids. CDR1 is SGDLS and CDR2 is YYNGEE in the germline V gene. CDR3 protein: CASSVLAGYNEQFF. CDR3 in DNA: TGTGCCAGCAGCGTCCTAGCGGGGTACAATGAGCAGTTCTTC.

V and J are TRBV5-6 and TRBJ1-3; possibly TRBD1 for D (5 bases). The V end was cut by 4 bases, the J end by 4 bases, with 21 bases between. Germline V gene lookup returns CDR1 SGHDT and CDR2 YYEEEE. There are 17 residues in the CDR3. For the CDR3, the DNA is TGTGCCAGCAGCGCGTACAGGTACGAGGCTTCCGGAAACACCATATATTTT. Its protein is CASSAYRYEASGNTIYF. The full variable domain, completed using reference TRBV5-6 and TRBJ1-3, is DAGVTQSPTHLIKTRGQQVTLRCSPKSGHDTVSWYQQALGQGPQFIFQYYEEEERQRGNFPDRFSGHQFPNYSSELNVNALLLGDSALYLCASSAYRYEASGNTIYFGEGSWLTVV.

Turning to this clone: The sample holds other DNA sequences that translate to the same CDR3. This chain connects TRBV29-1 to TRBJ1-4, with no clear D. Trimming took 4 bases from V and 4 from J, leaving 7 bases between them. Germline V gene sequence: CDR1 SQVTM, CDR2 ANQGSEA. This CDR3 has 12 amino acids. CDR3 DNA: TGCAGCGTTGGCCCGGATAATGAAAAACTGTTTTTT. Amino acid sequence: CSVGPDNEKLFF.

This chain links TRBV6-5 with TRBJ1-2; 8 nucleotides agree with TRBD1. The V and J ends lost 6 bases and 8 bases, in that order; junction bases with no gene match: 8. Germline values: CDR1 MNHEY, CDR2 SVGAGI. The CDR3 loop spans 13 amino acids. The CDR3 nucleotides are TGTGCCAGCAGCTTCGACAGGGGAGGGGGCTACACCTTC. Encoded protein: CASSFDRGGGYTF.

V gene TRBV6-5 combines with J gene TRBJ1-1; maybe TRBD1 (5 bases). V lost 9 bases and J lost 2, with 19 bases in between. Germline-derived CDR1 and CDR2 are MNHEY and SVGAGI. The CDR3 is 15 amino acids. The CDR3 DNA is TGTGCCAGTCACTTCGGGGACCTTGTTAACACTGAAGCTTTCTTT. It yields the protein CASHFGDLVNTEAFF.

The sample holds a few counts of this clone. V gene TRBV7-9 combines with J gene TRBJ1-3; D is undetermined. Germline CDR1 SEHNR, CDR2 FQNEAQ (reference sequence). CDR3 length: 10 amino acids. CDR3 protein: CAVSGNTIYF. CDR3 nucleotides: TGTGCAGTCTCTGGAAACACCATATATTTT.

The chain employs TRBV9 and TRBJ1-3; 10 positions match TRBD1. Trimming cost V 3 bases and J 2 bases; bases outside gene matches: 5. CDR3 length: 16 residues. Looked up from germline, CDR1 is SGDLS and CDR2 is YYNGEE. The CDR3 reads CASSALGTGAGNTIYF. CDR3 bases: TGTGCCAGCAGCGCTTTAGGGACAGGGGCTGGAAACACCATATATTTT.

The chain links TRBV19 to TRBJ1-4; D gene uncertain. The V gene lost 4 bases and the J gene lost 4 bases, with 10 bases spanning the gap. Germline V gene data show CDR1 as LNHDA and CDR2 as SQIVND (reference sequence). The CDR3 length is 14 residues. CDR3: CASSKFLSNEKLFF. As DNA, the CDR3 is TGTGCCAGTAGTAAATTTTTAAGTAATGAAAAACTGTTTTTT.

This rearrangement joins TRBV4-3 to TRBJ1-1; 8 bases are shared with TRBD1. Germline loops: CDR1 LGHNA, CDR2 YSLEER. CDR3 length: 14 residues. After removal of 4 bases from V and 1 base from J, the junction contained 2 bases not matched to a gene. The DNA of the CDR3 is TGCGCCAGCAGCCGACAGGGGCGGAACACTGAAGCTTTCTTT. Translating it yields CASSRQGRNTEAFF.

The rearrangement uses TRBV7-2 and TRBJ1-1; TRBD1 is a possible D gene (6 bases). V was pared by 5 bases and J by 1 base, with 17 bases between. This CDR3 is built from 16 residues. From germline, CDR1 is SGHTA and CDR2 FQGNSA. CDR3 region: CASSPPRETGNTEAFF. The CDR3 DNA reads as TGTGCCAGCAGCCCCCCCCGTGAGACAGGGAACACTGAAGCTTTCTTT. Full variable domain (rest looked up from reference TRBV7-2 and TRBJ1-1): GAGVSQSPSNKVTEKGKDVELRCDPISGHTALYWYRQSLGQGLEFLIYFQGNSAPDKSGLPSDRFSAERTGGSVSTLTIQRTQQEDSAVYLCASSPPRETGNTEAFFGQGTRLTVV.

To note about this clone: A junction boundary mismatches the germline segment, possibly from a read error. V gene TRBV11-2 combines with J gene TRBJ2-2, with D unclear. CDR3 size: 14 residues. CDR1 is SGHAT and CDR2 is FQNNGV in the germline V gene. Here the CDR3 reads CASSLEVNTGELFF. The CDR3, as DNA: TGTGCCAGCAGCCTAGAAGTGAACACCGGGGAGCTGTTTTTT.

The chain employs TRBV15 and TRBJ2-3, with a possible D match to TRBD2 (6 bases). Germline loops: CDR1 LNHNV, CDR2 YYDKDF (reference sequence). The CDR3 length is 17 residues. V was pared by 1 base and J by 1 base, with 15 bases between. The CDR3 is CATSRGNGGVRTDTQYF. In nucleotides, the CDR3 is TGTGCCACCAGCAGAGGGAACGGCGGGGTCCGCACAGATACGCAGTATTTT.

The V and J genes are TRBV7-3 and TRBJ1-2; possibly TRBD1 for D (5 bases). CDR3 size: 13 residues. Between the trimmed V and J ends, which lost 0 bases and 4 bases, there was a span of 6 bases. CDR1 and CDR2 (germline): SGHTA, FQGTGA. In nucleotides, the CDR3 is TGTGCCAGCAGCTTAACTGGGGGCTATGGCTACACCTTC. This translates into CASSLTGGYGYTF.

The rearrangement joins TRBV4-1 to TRBJ1-1, with 10 bases that match TRBD1. Germline V gene sequence: CDR1 MGHRA, CDR2 YSYEKL. The length of the CDR3 is 19 residues. Unmatched junction bases numbered 13, after V lost 0 bases and J lost 3 bases. The CDR3 spells CASSQDPFMDRGVHTEAFF. The CDR3 DNA follows: TGCGCCAGCAGCCAAGATCCCTTCATGGACAGGGGGGTTCACACTGAAGCTTTCTTT.

The V and J genes are TRBV5-1 and TRBJ1-3, with D possibly matching TRBD1 (5 bases). CDR1 SGHRS and CDR2 YFSETQ come from the germline V gene. This CDR3 spans 17 amino acids. Trimming removed 3 bases from V and 0 bases from J, with 16 bases in between. The DNA of the CDR3 is TGCGCCAGCAGCTCAAGGGGATGGACAAACTCTGGAAACACCATATATTTT. This encodes CASSSRGWTNSGNTIYF.

The chain is built from TRBV7-9 and TRBJ1-5; no definite D call. The germline V gene encodes CDR1 SEHNR and CDR2 FQNEAQ (reference sequence). The CDR3 has 12 residues. V lost 0 bases and J lost 10, with 7 bases in between. The CDR3 DNA reads as TGTGCCAGCAGCTTAGCAAGCGGTCCCCAGCATTTT. It specifies CASSLASGPQHF.

The chain has TRBV10-3 and TRBJ1-6; 9 nucleotides line up with TRBD1. Germline CDR1 is ENHRY and CDR2 is SYGVKD. This CDR3 comprises 15 residues. V lost 5 bases and J lost 7; bases outside the gene matches: 6. CDR3 DNA: TGTGCCATCAGTAGGCGGGACAGGGAAAATTCACCCCTCCACTTT. This sequence encodes CAISRRDRENSPLHF.

V and J are TRBV5-6 and TRBJ2-7, with TRBD1 matching 9 bases. Germline CDR1 SGHDT, CDR2 YYEEEE. V dropped 5 bases and J dropped 4; count of bases not matched to a gene: 7. CDR3 length: 14 amino acids. CDR3 sequence: CASSPGTGWYEQYF. CDR3 DNA: TGTGCCAGCAGTCCCGGGACAGGGTGGTACGAGCAGTACTTC.

This chain links TRBV7-2 with TRBJ2-3; the D gene is possibly TRBD2 (5 bases). V shed 2 bases and J shed 14 bases, with 17 bases lying between them. This CDR3 spans 13 amino acids. Germline V lookup: CDR1 SGHTA, CDR2 FQGNSA. The CDR3 DNA follows: TGTGCCAGCAGCTTAACGATTGGCGGGCGCCGGTATTTT. Translating it yields CASSLTIGGRRYF. Full variable domain (missing parts from reference TRBV7-2 and TRBJ2-3): GAGVSQSPSNKVTEKGKDVELRCDPISGHTALYWYRQSLGQGLEFLIYFQGNSAPDKSGLPSDRFSAERTGGSVSTLTIQRTQQEDSAVYLCASSLTIGGRRYFGPGTRLTVL.

CDR3 sequence (DNA): TGTGCCAGCGTACGACAGGTCCAAGAGACCCAGTACTTC. The encoded protein is CASVRQVQETQYF. The chain is built from TRBV7-2 and TRBJ2-5, with D maybe TRBD1 (6 bases). V lost 8 bases to trimming and J lost 1 base, with 11 bases between them. Germline V gene lookup returns CDR1 SGHTA and CDR2 FQGNSA. The CDR3 runs to 13 residues.

The chain joins TRBV7-2 to TRBJ1-1; D is unclear. The CDR3 runs 15 residues. Looked up from germline, CDR1 is SGHTA and CDR2 is FQGNSA. Trimming took 2 bases from V and 1 from J, leaving 11 bases between them. In DNA form, the CDR3 reads TGTGCCAGCAGCTTATTTACCGGAGGGAACACTGAAGCTTTCTTT. It yields the protein CASSLFTGGNTEAFF.

The chain has TRBV4-3 and TRBJ1-6, with D possibly TRBD1 on 5 matching bases. CDR3 length: 15 residues. The germline V gene encodes CDR1 LGHNA and CDR2 YSLEER. V lost 1 base to trimming and J lost 7 bases, with 11 bases between them. The CDR3 sequence: CASSQGQTGNSPLHF. The CDR3 region has the DNA TGCGCCAGCAGCCAAGGACAGACCGGGAATTCACCCCTCCACTTT.

About this clone: Germline is not matched at one junction end, which may reflect a read error. The chain uses TRBV5-8 and TRBJ1-2, with D possibly TRBD1 on 6 matching bases. CDR3 length equals 14 residues. Per germline, CDR1 SGHTS and CDR2 YDEGEE. The DNA of the CDR3 is TGTGCCAGCAGCCTACAGGGTAATTACTATGGCCACACCTTC. This translates into CASSLQGNYYGHTF.

The V gene is TRBV2, the J gene TRBJ2-1, with D perhaps TRBD1 (6 bases). V was pared by 8 bases and J by 4 bases, with 6 bases between. The CDR3 contains 11 residues. From germline, CDR1 is SNHLY and CDR2 FYNNEI. This CDR3 is CASDRYNEQFF. The CDR3 bases are TGTGCCAGCGACAGGTACAATGAGCAGTTCTTC. Looking up the rest from reference TRBV2 and TRBJ2-1 gives the full variable domain: EPEVTQTPSHQVTQMGQEVILRCVPISNHLYFYWYRQILGQKVEFLVSFYNNEISEKSEIFDDQFSVERPDGSNFTLKIRSTKLEDSAMYFCASDRYNEQFFGPGTRLTVL.